Shown below are 26 T cell receptor beta chains from a single sample sequenced in a study of blood T cell repertoires in COVID-19. Repertoires were generated with immunoSEQ multiplex PCR, while TCRdb's copy carries only in-frame clones and drops some. Of tens of thousands of clones listed, around four fifths are singletons. Sequencing input: peripheral blood. Receptors were obtained from a woman between 65 and 79 years old with active or convalescent COVID-19.

The V call is TRBV6-2 or TRBV6-3, the J call TRBJ1-2; D is uncertain. The CDR3 totals 15 residues. V lost 0 bases and J lost 4, with 12 bases in between. Germline V lookup: CDR1 MNHEY, CDR2 SVGEGT. CDR3 in amino acids: CASSYSDGMSYGYTF. CDR3 bases: TGTGCCAGCAGTTACTCGGACGGGATGAGCTATGGCTACACCTTC.

J is TRBJ1-2 and V is TRBV4-1; D may be TRBD1 (5 bases). CDR3 length: 14 residues. Looked up from germline, CDR1 is MGHRA and CDR2 is YSYEKL. The ends were cut back, 4 bases at V and 5 bases at J, with 14 bases in the middle. The CDR3 loop reads CASSLFQGGYGYTF. The CDR3 nucleotides read TGCGCCAGCAGCCTCTTCCAGGGCGGTTATGGCTACACCTTC.

This rearrangement joins TRBV5-1 to TRBJ1-6; D is perhaps TRBD1 (5 bases). Trimming pared 0 bases from V and 7 bases from J, leaving 14 bases between. From germline, CDR1 is SGHRS and CDR2 YFSETQ. This CDR3 spans 16 amino acids. The CDR3 region has the DNA TGCGCCAGCAGCTTGGATGGGCCAGGGCGGAATTCACCCCTCCACTTT. Its translation is CASSLDGPGRNSPLHF.

This chain connects TRBV6-5 to TRBJ1-6, with D possibly being TRBD1 (5 bases). Germline V gene sequence: CDR1 MNHEY, CDR2 SVGAGI. V lost 3 bases and J lost 10, with 19 bases in between. The CDR3 spans 16 residues. The CDR3 DNA is TGTGCCAGCAGTTATAGTAGGAGCAGGGATGACTCACCCCTCCACTTT. It specifies CASSYSRSRDDSPLHF.

The CDR3 is CASSKSGTELQPQHF. The CDR3 DNA reads TGTGCCAGCTCGAAATCCGGGACAGAACTTCAGCCCCAGCATTTT. The V gene is TRBV28, the J gene TRBJ1-5; TRBD1 aligns across 7 bases. V lost 8 bases, J lost 6 bases, and 13 bases stayed unmatched. This CDR3 region has 15 residues. Looked up from germline, CDR1 is MDHEN and CDR2 is SYDVKM.

The chain joins TRBV11-2 to TRBJ2-1; 8 bases agree with TRBD1. The length of the CDR3 is 14 residues. Germline CDR1 is SGHAT and CDR2 is FQNNGV. The V gene end was trimmed by 3 bases and the J gene end by 9 bases; junction bases not matched to a gene: 7. The DNA for the CDR3 is TGTGCCAGCAGCTTGGACAGGGAGATAGGTGAGCAGTTCTTC. This codes for CASSLDREIGEQFF.

The chain joins TRBV5-6 to TRBJ1-2; TRBD1 might be the D (5 bases). This CDR3 contains 13 residues. The ends were cut back, 4 bases at V and 4 bases at J, with 11 bases in the middle. Germline CDR1 and CDR2: SGHDT and YYEEEE. In DNA form, the CDR3 reads TGTGCCAGCAGCAGGGAGGGGAGCTATGGCTACACCTTC. This sequence encodes CASSREGSYGYTF.

The chain links TRBV19 to TRBJ2-3; D call uncertain. There are 15 residues in the CDR3. Trimming removed 3 bases at V and 4 bases at J, with 14 bases between. Germline V lookup: CDR1 LNHDA, CDR2 SQIVND (reference sequence). CDR3: CASSMRGAPADTQYF. The CDR3 DNA reads as TGTGCCAGTAGTATGCGAGGAGCGCCCGCAGATACGCAGTATTTT. The whole variable domain, remainder taken from reference TRBV19 and TRBJ2-3, is DGGITQSPKYLFRKEGQNVTLSCEQNLNHDAMYWYRQDPGQGLRLIYYSQIVNDFQKGDIAEGYSVSREKKESFPLTVTSAQKNPTAFYLCASSMRGAPADTQYFGPGTRLTVL.

This rearrangement joins TRBV6-6 to TRBJ1-3, with unresolved D. The germline gives CDR1 MNHNY, CDR2 SVGAGI (reference sequence). Deletions cut 5 bases from V and 0 bases from J, with 17 bases between. The CDR3 loop spans 17 amino acids. Written as DNA, the CDR3 is TGTGCCAGCAGTCGCCTGGCCTTGAGGAGCTCTGGAAACACCATATATTTT. Amino acids: CASSRLALRSSGNTIYF.

The sample holds a few counts of this clone. This chain joins TRBV2 and TRBJ1-6; 7 nucleotides line up with TRBD1. The germline gives CDR1 SNHLY, CDR2 FYNNEI. This CDR3 contains 15 residues. V lost 5 bases and J lost 9; bases outside the gene matches: 10. In DNA, the CDR3 is TGTGCCAGCAGTCAAAGAGACAGGGACGGTTCACCCCTCCACTTT. As protein: CASSQRDRDGSPLHF.

The V call is TRBV3-1 (or the pseudogene TRBV3-2), the J call TRBJ2-6, with 7 bases aligning to TRBD2. This CDR3 region has 20 residues. From germline, CDR1 is LGHDT and CDR2 YNNKEL (reference sequence). The ends lost 0 bases at V and 0 bases at J; junction bases unmatched: 11. The CDR3 is CASSQDERGVPHSGANVLTF. The CDR3 DNA sequence: TGTGCCAGCAGCCAAGATGAACGGGGGGTACCTCACTCTGGGGCCAACGTCCTGACTTTC.

The J gene is TRBJ2-7, the V gene TRBV29-1, with TRBD1 identical over 10 bases. Germline CDR1 is SQVTM and CDR2 is ANQGSEA. V lost 5 bases, J lost 3 bases, and 7 bases stayed unmatched. The length of the CDR3 is 14 residues. CDR3 sequence: CSVCSRDRGYEQYF. The DNA for the CDR3 is TGCAGCGTTTGTTCCCGGGACAGGGGCTACGAGCAGTACTTC.

The chain employs TRBV5-4 and TRBJ2-5, with TRBD1 matching 9 bases. The CDR3 loop spans 15 amino acids. The germline CDR1 and CDR2 sequences are SGHNT and YYREEE (reference sequence). The V gene end was trimmed by 3 bases and the J gene end by 4 bases; junction bases not matched to a gene: 7. CDR3 coding DNA: TGTGCCAGCAGCTACCGGGACAGGGCGGGAGAGACCCAGTACTTC. Residues: CASSYRDRAGETQYF.

This chain uses TRBV9 with TRBJ2-3; 8 bases fit TRBD2. This CDR3 is built from 19 residues. V lost 3 bases, J lost 0 bases, and 15 bases stayed unmatched. Germline V gene sequence: CDR1 SGDLS, CDR2 YYNGEE. The CDR3 sequence: CASSAELQGRGVSTDTQYF. In DNA, the CDR3 is TGTGCCAGCAGCGCCGAGCTTCAGGGGCGGGGGGTTAGCACAGATACGCAGTATTTT.

The chain is built from TRBV7-2 and TRBJ2-1; perhaps TRBD1 as D (6 bases). V was cut by 2 bases and J by 5 bases, with 13 bases left in between. Germline loops: CDR1 SGHTA, CDR2 FQGNSA. This CDR3 is 15 amino acids long. In nucleotides, the CDR3 is TGTGCCAGCAGCTTAACAGGGCGTACAAACAATGAGCAGTTCTTC. Amino acid sequence: CASSLTGRTNNEQFF.

The chain uses TRBV24-1 and TRBJ2-7; 10 bases agree with TRBD2. Germline V gene data show CDR1 as KGHDR and CDR2 as SFDVKD. V gave up 3 bases and J gave up 2 bases; unmatched junction bases: 6. The CDR3 sequence is 16 residues long. In DNA form, the CDR3 reads TGTGCCACCAGTGATCGAACACTAGCGGGGACCTACGAGCAGTACTTC. Protein: CATSDRTLAGTYEQYF.

The chain couples TRBV28 to TRBJ1-5, with a tentative D call TRBD1 (5 bases). V shed 6 bases and J shed 7 bases, with 19 bases lying between them. The CDR3 is 15 amino acids. Germline V CDR1 and CDR2: MDHEN, SYDVKM. DNA of the CDR3: TGTGCCAGCAGCCCCCTAAAAAATGGGGCCCAGCCCCAGCATTTT. It yields the protein CASSPLKNGAQPQHF.

This clone was recorded a few times. This sequence joins TRBV2 and TRBJ2-1, with D maybe TRBD2 (6 bases). The germline V gene encodes CDR1 SNHLY and CDR2 FYNNEI. V was shortened by 6 bases and J by 7 bases, with 10 bases between the two germline ends. The CDR3 is 12 amino acids. CDR3 protein: CASREGMNEQFF. CDR3 DNA: TGTGCCAGCAGGGAGGGTATGAATGAGCAGTTCTTC. The full variable domain, rest sourced from reference TRBV2 and TRBJ2-1, is EPEVTQTPSHQVTQMGQEVILRCVPISNHLYFYWYRQILGQKVEFLVSFYNNEISEKSEIFDDQFSVERPDGSNFTLKIRSTKLEDSAMYFCASREGMNEQFFGPGTRLTVL.

V usage is TRBV5-1 and J usage is TRBJ2-1; perhaps TRBD2 as D (5 bases). The CDR3 runs 13 residues. V was shortened by 9 bases and J by 6 bases, with 16 bases between the two germline ends. Germline CDR1 SGHRS, CDR2 YFSETQ. CDR3 loop: CATNLGSGNEQFF. The CDR3, as DNA: TGCGCCACCAACCTAGGGAGCGGCAATGAGCAGTTCTTC. Looking up the rest from reference TRBV5-1 and TRBJ2-1 gives the full variable domain: KAGVTQTPRYLIKTRGQQVTLSCSPISGHRSVSWYQQTPGQGLQFLFEYFSETQRNKGNFPGRFSGRQFSNSRSEMNVSTLELGDSALYLCATNLGSGNEQFFGPGTRLTVL.

This chain uses TRBV7-2 with TRBJ2-7; D is perhaps TRBD1 (6 bases). V gave up 5 bases and J gave up 7 bases, with 18 bases separating them. The length of the CDR3 is 14 residues. Germline CDR1 is SGHTA and CDR2 is FQGNSA. The CDR3 spells CASSPSLTGIEQYF. The CDR3, as DNA: TGTGCCAGCAGCCCCTCCCTAACAGGGATTGAGCAGTACTTC.

This clone was found a few times. The CDR3 nucleotides read TGCGCCAGCAGCTCGCCCCTAGACAGGGGGCAAGTCAATCAGCCCCAGCATTTT. Translating it yields CASSSPLDRGQVNQPQHF. This chain links TRBV5-1 with TRBJ1-5, with 10 bases fitting TRBD1. CDR1 SGHRS and CDR2 YFSETQ come from the germline V gene. The CDR3 totals 18 residues. The V gene end was trimmed by 3 bases and the J gene end by 3 bases; junction bases not matched to a gene: 12.

The J gene is TRBJ2-2, the V gene TRBV5-1, with D perhaps matching TRBD1 (5 bases). CDR1 SGHRS and CDR2 YFSETQ come from the germline V gene. The V end was cut by 4 bases, the J end by 1 base, with 8 bases between. This CDR3 comprises 14 residues. CDR3 sequence reads: CASSVTENTGELFF. The CDR3 coding sequence is TGCGCCAGCAGCGTGACAGAGAACACCGGGGAGCTGTTTTTT.

V is TRBV28 and J is TRBJ1-5, with D perhaps TRBD1 (6 bases). Germline values: CDR1 MDHEN, CDR2 SYDVKM. Trimming cost V 6 bases and J 1 base, with 19 bases left between them. The CDR3 is 17 amino acids. In DNA form, the CDR3 reads TGTGCCAGCAGGGCTAGGCGGGGGCAGGGGAGCAATCAGCCCCAGCATTTT. This gives the protein CASRARRGQGSNQPQHF.

This chain uses TRBV4-1 with TRBJ2-7, with 9 bases that match TRBD1. The CDR3 is 18 residues long. Trimming cost V 6 bases and J 1 base; bases outside gene matches: 16. Per the germline V gene, CDR1 is MGHRA and CDR2 is YSYEKL. The CDR3 nucleotides read TGCGCCAGCAGTCTCCTCCAAGGCTTGGGACAGGGATCCTACGAGCAGTACTTC. It codes for CASSLLQGLGQGSYEQYF.

The DNA for the CDR3 is TGTGCCAGCAGCTTAGGGACAATCACTGAAGCTTTCTTT. The encoded protein is CASSLGTITEAFF. The chain combines TRBV7-9 with TRBJ1-1; the D gene is possibly TRBD1 (5 bases). Germline V gene lookup returns CDR1 SEHNR and CDR2 FQNEAQ (reference sequence). Trimming took 1 base from V and 4 from J, leaving 7 bases between them. The CDR3 spans 13 residues.

The CDR3 spells CASGDQGYEQYF. DNA of the CDR3: TGTGCCAGCGGAGATCAGGGTTACGAGCAGTACTTC. This sequence joins TRBV19 and TRBJ2-7; TRBD1 is a possible D gene (5 bases). Germline values: CDR1 LNHDA, CDR2 SQIVND (reference sequence). The CDR3 has 12 residues. The V gene lost 9 bases and the J gene lost 4 bases, with 13 bases spanning the gap.